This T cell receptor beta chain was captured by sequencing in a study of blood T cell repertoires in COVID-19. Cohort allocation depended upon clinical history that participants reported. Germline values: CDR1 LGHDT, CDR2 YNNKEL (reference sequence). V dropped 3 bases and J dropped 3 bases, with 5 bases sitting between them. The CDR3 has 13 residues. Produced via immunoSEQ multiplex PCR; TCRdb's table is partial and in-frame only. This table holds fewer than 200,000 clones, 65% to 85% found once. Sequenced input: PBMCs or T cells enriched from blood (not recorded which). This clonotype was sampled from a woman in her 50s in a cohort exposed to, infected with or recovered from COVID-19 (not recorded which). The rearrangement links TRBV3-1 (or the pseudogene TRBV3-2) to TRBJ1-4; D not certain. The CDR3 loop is CASSHQSNEKLFF. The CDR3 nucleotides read TGTGCCAGCAGCCATCAGTCTAATGAAAAACTGTTTTTT.